The clone carrying this T cell receptor (beta chain) showed up just a few times. What it recognizes is unknown. The sample comes from a study of T cell repertoires in aging, cancer and after chemotherapy. For the study at large: Six age groups, ranging from 30 or younger to 70 or older, included the donors. The whole study produced a dataset of around 9 million TCR reads.

Amplification of TCR beta used genomic DNA extracted from peripheral blood. A mixed TRB-A/B primer pool amplified rearranged TRB by multiplex touch-down PCR. TCRdb redid the calling of the multiplex PCR reads with MiXCR, one entry per CDR3 protein. The data show some 9,000 distinct CDR3 sequences, 25% seen once. Study findings and constraints: Compared with age-matched healthy donors, untreated hematological or solid cancer patients showed higher blood TCR clonality.

CDR1 and CDR2 (germline): MNHNY, SVGAGI (reference sequence). The CDR3 has 18 amino acids. V lost 4 bases and J lost 3; bases outside the gene matches: 13. The sequence derives from a human donor with a blood cancer. Sequences were obtained from blood. The J gene is TRBJ1-5, the V gene TRBV6-6, with TRBD1 matching over 9 bases. Written as DNA, the CDR3 is TGTGCCAGCAGTTTTAAACAGGGGGCTATGGCATCCAATCAGCCCCAGCATTTT. Protein sequence: CASSFKQGAMASNQPQHF.